A selection of T cell receptor beta chains follows, all from one sample in a study of cytomegalovirus exposure and HLA in healthy donors. Using immunoSEQ multiplex PCR, the repertoire was profiled, and TCRdb retains in-frame clones only, with some absent. The sample features fewer than 75,000 clones, with 15% to 20% in its top ten. Sequencing was done on a sample of PBMCs. The receptor source for this set is a boy younger than 18 in good health and CMV-seronegative. The CDR3 runs from the conserved cysteine through the conserved F or W.

V: TRBV6-1; CDR3: CASSGYADSYTF
V: TRBV6-1; CDR3: CATGGTGENYEQYF
V: TRBV6-5; CDR3: CASSFSGHGETQYF
V: TRBV19; CDR3: CASSRALTGNYGYTF
V: TRBV7-8; CDR3: CASSGLKANEKLFF
V: TRBV19; CDR3: CASNRFGQPQHF
V: TRBV7-6; CDR3: CASGGPVGTNEKLFF
V: TRBV19; CDR3: CASSTSGTGETQYF
V: TRBV5-1; CDR3: CASSLNGESSNQPQHF
V: TRBV11-2; CDR3: CASSLLDRANYEQYF
V: TRBV5-1; CDR3: CASSSAYEQYF
V: TRBV18; CDR3: CASSPGGDYGYTF
V: TRBV30; CDR3: CAWGWGGADTQYF
V: TRBV19; CDR3: CASSGQGDTEAFF
V: TRBV2; CDR3: CASNGQTNTEAFF
V: TRBV4-1; CDR3: CASSQETSGGSETQYF
V: TRBV6-5; CDR3: CASSGTRVSNEQFF
V: TRBV6-1; CDR3: CASSEGDSSYEQYF
V: TRBV6-1; CDR3: CASSRDSTYEQYF
V: TRBV6-5; CDR3: CASSYSEGSNQPQHF
V: TRBV18; CDR3: CASSPMTGGIQPQHF
V: TRBV5-1; CDR3: CASSLVATGVKNEQFF
V: TRBV11-1; CDR3: CASSSYPGGNTEAFF
V: TRBV6-5; CDR3: CASSYLSGRARNEQFF
V: TRBV5-4; CDR3: CASSLDVGQPQHF
V: TRBV6-1; CDR3: CASSELVYQPQHF
V: TRBV9; CDR3: CASSVQGPDTQYF
V: TRBV5-1; CDR3: CASSDPQGIQETQYF
V: TRBV27; CDR3: CASSLTGAYNEQFF
V: TRBV4-1; CDR3: CASSQDGSGYSGYTF
V: TRBV7-2; CDR3: CASSSTGVSGNTIYF
V: TRBV5-1; CDR3: CASSSGQKDQPQHF
V: TRBV27; CDR3: CASQSGGSSYNEQFF
V: TRBV6-6; CDR3: CASRGLAGAIEQFF
V: TRBV19; CDR3: CASSGTGGSGANVLTF
V: TRBV7-6; CDR3: CASSPRGGSITEAFF
V: TRBV5-1; CDR3: CASSAQTGALQETQYF
V: TRBV7-9; CDR3: CASSFAGEAQHF
V: TRBV5-1; CDR3: CASSLFLAGEQFF
V: TRBV13; CDR3: CASSPRGQGGETQYF
V: TRBV19; CDR3: CASSIGPVNYEQYF
V: TRBV6-5; CDR3: CASSYYSSSGNTIYF
V: TRBV7-9; CDR3: CASSSPGGRNNEQFF
V: TRBV19; CDR3: CASSSQGDGYTF
V: TRBV4-2; CDR3: CASSQELNYGYTF